Listed below are T cell receptor beta chains from one sample, sequenced in a study of blood T cell repertoires in COVID-19. Measured with immunoSEQ multiplex PCR; TCRdb has only the in-frame clones, and not every one. This table holds some 140,000 clones, about four fifths found once. Sequencing was performed on peripheral blood. These receptor sequences come from a man at least 80 years old with acute or convalescent COVID-19. Both conserved end residues are part of each CDR3. Fields, in order: clone size, CDR3 length, J gene, D gene, V gene, CDR3 protein, CDR3 DNA. A D gene is named only where the DNA matches it firmly. Expanded clones get a size class; other rows say once, few or many, or leave the size out.

many | 16 | TRBJ1-2 | . | TRBV5-1 | CAAVQGRDALNYGYTF | TGCGCCGCGGTGCAGGGGCGCGATGCCCTTAACTATGGCTACACCTTC
few | 15 | TRBJ2-7 | TRBD1 | TRBV28 | CASSHPTGGRYEQYF | TGTGCCAGCAGTCACCCGACAGGGGGCCGCTACGAGCAGTACTTC
. | 16 | TRBJ2-2 | TRBD1 | TRBV6-5 | CASSYWDRGNTGELFF | TGTGCCAGCAGTTACTGGGACAGGGGGAACACCGGGGAGCTGTTTTTT
. | 15 | TRBJ1-5 | TRBD1 | TRBV20-1 | CSASWGNRGLQPQHF | TGCAGTGCTAGTTGGGGCAACAGGGGGCTTCAGCCCCAGCATTTT
. | 14 | TRBJ1-6 | TRBD1 | TRBV19 | CASESTGLNSPLHF | TGTGCCAGCGAGTCGACAGGGCTAAATTCACCCCTCCACTTT
. | 15 | TRBJ1-2 | TRBD1 | TRBV4-2 | CASSQGGTGWNGYTF | TGTGCCAGCAGCCAAGGTGGGACAGGGTGGAATGGCTACACCTTC
once | 14 | TRBJ2-3 | . | TRBV7-3 | CASTPGDSTDTQYF | TGTGCCAGCACACCGGGGGACAGCACAGATACGCAGTATTTT
. | 15 | TRBJ2-2 | . | TRBV7-9 | CASSARDFLAGELFF | TGTGCCAGCAGCGCTCGGGACTTCCTCGCCGGGGAGCTGTTTTTT
. | 14 | TRBJ2-7 | . | TRBV5-4 | CASSNGQILTEQYF | TGTGCCAGCAGTAATGGACAGATCCTTACGGAGCAGTACTTC
. | 13 | TRBJ1-1 | . | TRBV30 | CAWSADMNTEAFF | TGTGCCTGGAGTGCAGACATGAACACTGAAGCTTTCTTT
. | 12 | TRBJ2-3 | . | TRBV11-2 | CASSPGSDTQYF | TGTGCCAGCAGCCCGGGGTCAGATACGCAGTATTTT
. | 14 | TRBJ2-3 | TRBD1 | TRBV5-1 | CASSPRDRTDTQYF | TGCGCCAGCAGCCCTCGGGACAGGACGGATACGCAGTATTTT
. | 15 | TRBJ1-5 | . | TRBV19 | CASSSGTANNQPQHF | TGTGCCAGTAGTAGCGGGACGGCGAATAATCAGCCCCAGCATTTT
once | 15 | TRBJ1-3 | . | TRBV4-1 | CASSQDEGRALTIYF | TGCGCCAGCAGCCAAGATGAAGGCAGGGCGCTCACCATATATTTT
. | 14 | TRBJ2-7 | TRBD1 | TRBV6-5 | CASTPPTGGAEQYF | TGTGCCAGCACCCCTCCAACAGGGGGTGCCGAGCAGTACTTC
. | 13 | TRBJ1-1 | TRBD1 | TRBV2 | CASADTGDTEAFF | TGTGCCAGCGCCGACACAGGGGACACTGAAGCTTTCTTT
. | 12 | TRBJ2-7 | . | TRBV9 | CASSPGGYEQYF | TGTGCCAGCAGCCCTGGCGGGTACGAGCAGTACTTC
few | 16 | TRBJ2-3 | . | TRBV4-1 | CASSQEGRWSTDTQYF | TGCGCCAGCAGCCAAGAGGGCCGGTGGAGCACAGATACGCAGTATTTT
. | 15 | TRBJ1-1 | . | TRBV5-4 | CASSLARGQNTEAFF | TGTGCCAGCAGCTTGGCCAGGGGTCAGAACACTGAAGCTTTCTTT
. | 14 | TRBJ1-2 | TRBD1 | TRBV6-2/TRBV6-3 | CASSYSGQGNRYTF | TGTGCCAGCAGTTACTCGGGACAGGGGAATCGCTACACCTTC
. | 14 | TRBJ1-1 | . | TRBV2 | CASKLTDANTEAFF | TGTGCCAGCAAACTGACAGACGCGAACACTGAAGCTTTCTTT
. | 15 | TRBJ1-1 | . | TRBV19 | CAISAQDTSNTEAFF | TGTGCCATATCCGCCCAGGACACCTCTAACACTGAAGCTTTCTTT
. | 16 | TRBJ2-2 | TRBD2 | TRBV19 | CASKTGGNTNTGELFF | TGTGCCAGTAAAACGGGGGGTAATACGAACACCGGGGAGCTGTTTTTT
. | 12 | TRBJ2-7 | . | TRBV5-1 | CASSLGGGEQYF | TGCGCCAGCAGCTTGGGAGGGGGCGAGCAGTACTTC
. | 12 | TRBJ2-7 | . | TRBV5-1 | CASGKQGYEQYF | TGCGCCAGCGGGAAACAGGGTTACGAGCAGTACTTC
. | 15 | TRBJ2-4 | TRBD1 | TRBV5-5 | CASSLGQLAKNIQYF | TGTGCCAGCAGCCTGGGACAGTTAGCCAAAAACATTCAGTACTTC
. | 17 | TRBJ1-6 | TRBD1 | TRBV19 | CASSIGDSSPKGSPLHF | TGTGCCAGTAGTATAGGGGACAGTTCTCCAAAGGGTTCACCCCTCCACTTT
. | 14 | TRBJ2-1 | TRBD2 | TRBV5-4 | CASSPGLAGEGQFF | TGTGCCAGCAGCCCGGGACTAGCGGGGGAGGGGCAGTTCTTC
. | 14 | TRBJ1-6 | TRBD1 | TRBV5-1 | CASSSGQGVSPLHF | TGCGCCAGCAGCTCCGGACAGGGGGTTTCACCCCTCCACTTT
. | 13 | TRBJ2-3 | . | TRBV5-6 | CASSLPYADTQYF | TGTGCCAGCAGCTTGCCCTATGCAGATACGCAGTATTTT